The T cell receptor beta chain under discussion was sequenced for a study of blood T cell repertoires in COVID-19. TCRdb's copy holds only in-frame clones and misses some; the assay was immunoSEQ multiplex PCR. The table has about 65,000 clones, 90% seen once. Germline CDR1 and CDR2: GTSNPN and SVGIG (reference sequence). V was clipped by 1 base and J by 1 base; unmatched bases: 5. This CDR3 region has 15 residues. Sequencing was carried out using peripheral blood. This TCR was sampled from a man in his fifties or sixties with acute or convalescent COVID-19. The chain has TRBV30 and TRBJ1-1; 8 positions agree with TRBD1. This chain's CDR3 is CAWSGQGSSNTEAFF. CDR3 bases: TGTGCCTGGAGTGGACAGGGGTCCTCGAACACTGAAGCTTTCTTT.